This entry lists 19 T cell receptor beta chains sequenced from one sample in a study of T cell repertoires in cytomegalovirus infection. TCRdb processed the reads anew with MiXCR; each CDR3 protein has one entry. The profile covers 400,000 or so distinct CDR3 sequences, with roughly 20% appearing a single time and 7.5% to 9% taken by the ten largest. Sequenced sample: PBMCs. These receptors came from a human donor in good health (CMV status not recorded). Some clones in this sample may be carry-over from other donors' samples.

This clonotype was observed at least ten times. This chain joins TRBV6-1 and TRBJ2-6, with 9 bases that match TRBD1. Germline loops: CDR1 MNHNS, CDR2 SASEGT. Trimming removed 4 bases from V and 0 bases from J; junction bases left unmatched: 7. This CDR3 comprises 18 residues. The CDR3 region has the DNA TGTGCCAGCAGTGCCTGGACAGGGGATATCTCTGGGGCCAACGTCCTGACTTTC. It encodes CASSAWTGDISGANVLTF.

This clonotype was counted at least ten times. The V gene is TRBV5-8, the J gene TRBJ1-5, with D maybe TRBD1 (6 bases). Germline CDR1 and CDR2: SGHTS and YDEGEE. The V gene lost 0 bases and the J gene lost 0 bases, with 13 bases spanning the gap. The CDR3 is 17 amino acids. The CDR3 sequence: CASSLGTAGNSNQPQHF. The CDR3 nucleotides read TGTGCCAGCAGCTTGGGGACAGCTGGAAATAGCAATCAGCCCCAGCATTTT.

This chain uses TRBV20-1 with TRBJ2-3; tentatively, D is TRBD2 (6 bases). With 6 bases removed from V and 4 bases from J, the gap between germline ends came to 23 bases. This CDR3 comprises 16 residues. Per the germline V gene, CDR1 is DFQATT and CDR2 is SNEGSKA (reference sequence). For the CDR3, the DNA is TGCAGTGCCGGGGGTGGGCCCAGACAGATACCAGATACGCAGTATTTT. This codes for CSAGGGPRQIPDTQYF.

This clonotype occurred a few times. The CDR3: CASRARTDTGELFF. Here the CDR3 DNA reads TGTGCCAGCAGGGCTCGGACGGACACCGGGGAGCTGTTTTTT. J is TRBJ2-2 and V is TRBV2; no firm D call. The germline CDR1 and CDR2 sequences are SNHLY and FYNNEI. Trimming stripped 6 bases from V and 3 bases from J, with 11 bases between. The CDR3 sequence is 14 residues long. The full variable domain, in which reference TRBV2 and TRBJ2-2 provide the parts outside the CDR3, is EPEVTQTPSHQVTQMGQEVILRCVPISNHLYFYWYRQILGQKVEFLVSFYNNEISEKSEIFDDQFSVERPDGSNFTLKIRSTKLEDSAMYFCASRARTDTGELFFGEGSRLTVL.

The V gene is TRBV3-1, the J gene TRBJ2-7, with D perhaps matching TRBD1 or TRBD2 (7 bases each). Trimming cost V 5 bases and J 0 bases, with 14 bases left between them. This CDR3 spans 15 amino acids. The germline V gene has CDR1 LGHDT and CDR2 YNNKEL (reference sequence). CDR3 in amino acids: CASSWTGGGSYEQYF. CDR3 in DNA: TGTGCCAGCAGCTGGACAGGCGGGGGCTCCTACGAGCAGTACTTC.

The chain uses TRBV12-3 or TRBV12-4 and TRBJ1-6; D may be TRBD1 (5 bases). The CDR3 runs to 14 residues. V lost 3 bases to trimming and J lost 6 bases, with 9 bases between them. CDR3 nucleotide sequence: TGTGCCAGCAGTTTCCAGGGTCTTAATTCACCCCTCCACTTT. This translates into CASSFQGLNSPLHF.

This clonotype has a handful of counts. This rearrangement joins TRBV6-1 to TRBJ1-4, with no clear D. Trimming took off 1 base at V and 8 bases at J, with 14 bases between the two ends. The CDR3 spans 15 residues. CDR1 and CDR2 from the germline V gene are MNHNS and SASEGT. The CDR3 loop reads CASSEGIGLGEKLFF. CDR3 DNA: TGTGCCAGCAGTGAAGGTATAGGGTTGGGGGAAAAACTGTTTTTT.

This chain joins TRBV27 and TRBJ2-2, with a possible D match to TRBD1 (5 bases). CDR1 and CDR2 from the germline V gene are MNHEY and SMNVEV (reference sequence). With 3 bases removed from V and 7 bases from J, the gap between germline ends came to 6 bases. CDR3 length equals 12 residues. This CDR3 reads CASSFQGGELFF. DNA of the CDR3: TGTGCCAGCAGTTTCCAGGGCGGGGAGCTGTTTTTT.

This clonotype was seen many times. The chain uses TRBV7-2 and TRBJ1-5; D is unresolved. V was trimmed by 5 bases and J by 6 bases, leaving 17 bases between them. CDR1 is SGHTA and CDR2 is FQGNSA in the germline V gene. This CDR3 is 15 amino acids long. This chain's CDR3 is CASSLDGRRGQPQHF. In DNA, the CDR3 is TGTGCCAGCAGCCTTGACGGTCGTAGAGGTCAGCCCCAGCATTTT.

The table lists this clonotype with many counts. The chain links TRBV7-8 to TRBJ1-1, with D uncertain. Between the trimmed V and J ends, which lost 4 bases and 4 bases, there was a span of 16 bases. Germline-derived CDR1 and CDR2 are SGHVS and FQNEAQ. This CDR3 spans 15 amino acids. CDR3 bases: TGTGCCAGCAGCTCGTTCGGGAAAGAGATCACTGAAGCTTTCTTT. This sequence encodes CASSSFGKEITEAFF.

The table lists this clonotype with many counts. The CDR3 DNA is TGTGCCAGCAGTTTCCGGCGGACAGGGGAGAGAGATACGCAGTATTTT. Protein product: CASSFRRTGERDTQYF. This chain connects TRBV6-2 or TRBV6-3 to TRBJ2-3; 9 bases map to TRBD1. Trimming at V came to 4 bases and at J to 5 bases, leaving 10 bases not matched to a gene. The germline V gene encodes CDR1 MNHEY and CDR2 SVGEGT. CDR3 size: 16 residues.

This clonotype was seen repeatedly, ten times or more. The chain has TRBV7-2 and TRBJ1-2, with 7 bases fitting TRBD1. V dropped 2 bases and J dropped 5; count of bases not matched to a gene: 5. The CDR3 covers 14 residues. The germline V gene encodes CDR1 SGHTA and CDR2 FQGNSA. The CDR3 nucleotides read TGTGCCAGCAGCTTACAGGGGGTCTTATATGGCTACACCTTC. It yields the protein CASSLQGVLYGYTF.

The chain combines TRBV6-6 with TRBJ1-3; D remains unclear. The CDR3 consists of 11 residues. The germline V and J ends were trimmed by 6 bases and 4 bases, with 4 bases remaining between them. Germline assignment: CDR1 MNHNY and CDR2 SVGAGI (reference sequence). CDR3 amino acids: CASRAGNTIYF. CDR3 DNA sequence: TGTGCCAGCAGAGCCGGAAACACCATATATTTT.

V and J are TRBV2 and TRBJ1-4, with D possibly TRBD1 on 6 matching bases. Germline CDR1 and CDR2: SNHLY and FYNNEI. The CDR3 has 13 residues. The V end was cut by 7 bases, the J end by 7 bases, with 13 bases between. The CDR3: CASIGGKGEKLFF. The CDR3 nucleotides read TGTGCCAGCATTGGGGGCAAGGGTGAAAAACTGTTTTTT.

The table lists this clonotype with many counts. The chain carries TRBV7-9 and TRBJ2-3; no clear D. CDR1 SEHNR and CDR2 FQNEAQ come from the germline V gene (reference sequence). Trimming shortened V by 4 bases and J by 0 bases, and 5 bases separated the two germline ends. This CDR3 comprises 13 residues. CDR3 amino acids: CASSYESTDTQYF. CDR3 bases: TGTGCCAGCAGCTATGAAAGCACAGATACGCAGTATTTT.

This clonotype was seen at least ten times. CDR3 protein: CASSQLGTSGSRELFF. Written as DNA, the CDR3 is TGTGCCAGCAGCCAACTCGGGACTAGCGGGAGCCGGGAGCTGTTTTTT. V and J are TRBV7-2 and TRBJ2-2; TRBD2 matches 14 bases. Germline assignment: CDR1 SGHTA and CDR2 FQGNSA. J gave up 9 bases and V 5 bases, and 8 bases lay outside the gene matches. CDR3 size: 16 residues.

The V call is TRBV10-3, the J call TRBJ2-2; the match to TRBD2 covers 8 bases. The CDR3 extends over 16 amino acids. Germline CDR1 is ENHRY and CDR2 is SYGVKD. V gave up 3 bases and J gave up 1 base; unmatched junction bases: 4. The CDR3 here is CAISDGGAENTGELFF. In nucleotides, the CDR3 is TGTGCCATCAGTGACGGGGGGGCGGAGAACACCGGGGAGCTGTTTTTT.

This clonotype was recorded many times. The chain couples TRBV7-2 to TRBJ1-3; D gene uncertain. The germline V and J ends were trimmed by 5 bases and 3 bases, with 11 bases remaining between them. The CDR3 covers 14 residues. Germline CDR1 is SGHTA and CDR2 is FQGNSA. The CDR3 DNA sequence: TGTGCCAGCAGCCTTTATGGAGTTGGAAACACCATATATTTT. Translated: CASSLYGVGNTIYF. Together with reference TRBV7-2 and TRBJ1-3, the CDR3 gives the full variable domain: GAGVSQSPSNKVTEKGKDVELRCDPISGHTALYWYRQSLGQGLEFLIYFQGNSAPDKSGLPSDRFSAERTGGSVSTLTIQRTQQEDSAVYLCASSLYGVGNTIYFGEGSWLTVV.

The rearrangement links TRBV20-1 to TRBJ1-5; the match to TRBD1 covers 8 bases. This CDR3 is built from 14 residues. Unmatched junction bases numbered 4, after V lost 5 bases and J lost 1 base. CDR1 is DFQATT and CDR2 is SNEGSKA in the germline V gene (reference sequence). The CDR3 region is CSALQGASNQPQHF. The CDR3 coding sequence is TGCAGTGCTTTGCAGGGGGCAAGCAATCAGCCCCAGCATTTT.